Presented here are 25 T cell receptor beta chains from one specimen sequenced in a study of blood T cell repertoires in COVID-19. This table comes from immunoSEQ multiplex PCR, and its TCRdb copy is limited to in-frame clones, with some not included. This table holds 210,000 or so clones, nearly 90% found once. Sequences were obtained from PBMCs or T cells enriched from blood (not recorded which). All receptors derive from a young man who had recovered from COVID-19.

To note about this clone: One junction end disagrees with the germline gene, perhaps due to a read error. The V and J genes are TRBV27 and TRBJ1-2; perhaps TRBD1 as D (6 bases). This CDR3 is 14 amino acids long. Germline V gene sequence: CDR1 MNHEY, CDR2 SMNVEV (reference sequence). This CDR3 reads CASSLSLDSYGYTF. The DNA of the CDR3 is TGTGCCAGCAGTCTATCCCTGGACAGCTATGGCTACACCTTC.

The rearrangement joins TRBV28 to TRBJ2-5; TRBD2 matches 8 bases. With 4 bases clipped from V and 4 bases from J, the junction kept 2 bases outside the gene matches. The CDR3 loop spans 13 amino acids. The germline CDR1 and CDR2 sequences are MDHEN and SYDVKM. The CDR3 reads CASSWRGAETQYF. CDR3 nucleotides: TGTGCCAGCAGTTGGCGGGGGGCAGAGACCCAGTACTTC.

CDR3 in DNA: TGTGCCAGCAGTTTCCTTCGGACAGGGAGCTCCTACGAGCAGTACTTC. Its protein is CASSFLRTGSSYEQYF. The chain has TRBV28 and TRBJ2-7, with TRBD1 matching 8 bases. The trim removed 3 bases at V and 0 bases at J, leaving 7 bases unmatched. The CDR3 is 16 amino acids. Germline values: CDR1 MDHEN, CDR2 SYDVKM. The whole variable domain, remainder taken from reference TRBV28 and TRBJ2-7, is DVKVTQSSRYLVKRTGEKVFLECVQDMDHENMFWYRQDPGLGLRLIYFSYDVKMKEKGDIPEGYSVSREKKERFSLILESASTNQTSMYLCASSFLRTGSSYEQYFGPGTRLTVT.

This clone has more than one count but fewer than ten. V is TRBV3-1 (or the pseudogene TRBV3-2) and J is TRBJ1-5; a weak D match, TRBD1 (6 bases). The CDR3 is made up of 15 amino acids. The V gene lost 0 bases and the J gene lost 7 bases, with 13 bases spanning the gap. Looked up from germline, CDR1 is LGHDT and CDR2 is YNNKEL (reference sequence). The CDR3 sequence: CASSQDTGGRQPQHF. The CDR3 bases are TGTGCCAGCAGCCAAGACACGGGGGGCCGGCAGCCCCAGCATTTT.

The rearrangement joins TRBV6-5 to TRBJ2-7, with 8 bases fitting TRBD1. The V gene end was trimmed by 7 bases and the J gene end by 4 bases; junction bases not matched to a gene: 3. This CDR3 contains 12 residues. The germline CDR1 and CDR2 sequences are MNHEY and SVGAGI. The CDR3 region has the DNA TGTGCCAGCACCTGGACAGGGTACGAGCAGTACTTC. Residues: CASTWTGYEQYF.

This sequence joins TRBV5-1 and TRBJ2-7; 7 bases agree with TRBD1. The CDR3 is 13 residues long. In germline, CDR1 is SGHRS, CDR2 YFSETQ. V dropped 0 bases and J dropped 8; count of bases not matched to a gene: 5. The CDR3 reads CASSLAGQEKQYF. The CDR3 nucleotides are TGCGCCAGCAGCTTGGCAGGACAGGAGAAGCAGTACTTC.

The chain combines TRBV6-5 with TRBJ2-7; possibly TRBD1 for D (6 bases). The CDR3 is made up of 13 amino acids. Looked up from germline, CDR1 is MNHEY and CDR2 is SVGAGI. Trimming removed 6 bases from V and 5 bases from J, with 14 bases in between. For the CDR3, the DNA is TGTGCCAGCAGCCTCAACCAGGGGCACGAGCAGTACTTC. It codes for CASSLNQGHEQYF.

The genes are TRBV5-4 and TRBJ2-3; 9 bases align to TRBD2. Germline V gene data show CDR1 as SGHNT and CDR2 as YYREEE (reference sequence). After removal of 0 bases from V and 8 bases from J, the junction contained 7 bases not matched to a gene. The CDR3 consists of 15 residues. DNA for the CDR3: TGTGCCAGCAGCTTGGGAGGAGTAGCGGGGGTTACGCAGTATTTT. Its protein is CASSLGGVAGVTQYF.

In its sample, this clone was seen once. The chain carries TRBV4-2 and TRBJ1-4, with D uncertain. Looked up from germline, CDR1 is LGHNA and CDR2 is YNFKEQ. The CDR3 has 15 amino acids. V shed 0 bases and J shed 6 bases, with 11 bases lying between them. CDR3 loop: CASSQDSGMDEKLFF. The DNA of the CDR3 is TGTGCCAGCAGCCAAGATTCCGGGATGGATGAAAAACTGTTTTTT.

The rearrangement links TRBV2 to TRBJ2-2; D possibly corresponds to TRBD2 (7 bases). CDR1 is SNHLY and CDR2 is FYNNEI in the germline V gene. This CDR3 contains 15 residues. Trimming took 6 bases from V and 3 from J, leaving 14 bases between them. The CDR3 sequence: CASSGGREYTGELFF. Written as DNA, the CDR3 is TGTGCCAGCAGCGGGGGGCGGGAGTACACCGGGGAGCTGTTTTTT. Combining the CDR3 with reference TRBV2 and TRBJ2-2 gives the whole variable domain EPEVTQTPSHQVTQMGQEVILRCVPISNHLYFYWYRQILGQKVEFLVSFYNNEISEKSEIFDDQFSVERPDGSNFTLKIRSTKLEDSAMYFCASSGGREYTGELFFGEGSRLTVL.

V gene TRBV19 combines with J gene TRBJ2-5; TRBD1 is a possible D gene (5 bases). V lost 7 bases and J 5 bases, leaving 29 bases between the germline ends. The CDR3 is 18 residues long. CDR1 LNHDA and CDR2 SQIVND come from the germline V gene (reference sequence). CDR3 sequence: CASNTPRQGNIKGETQYF. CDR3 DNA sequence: TGTGCCAGTAATACTCCCCGGCAGGGCAACATCAAAGGGGAGACCCAGTACTTC. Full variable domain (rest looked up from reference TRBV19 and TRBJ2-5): DGGITQSPKYLFRKEGQNVTLSCEQNLNHDAMYWYRQDPGQGLRLIYYSQIVNDFQKGDIAEGYSVSREKKESFPLTVTSAQKNPTAFYLCASNTPRQGNIKGETQYFGPGTRLLVL.

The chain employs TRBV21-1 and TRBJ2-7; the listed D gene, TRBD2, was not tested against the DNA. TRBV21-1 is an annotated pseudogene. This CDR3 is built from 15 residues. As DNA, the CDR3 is TGTGCCAGCAGTCCAGCGGGAGCTTTCTCCTACGAGCAGTACTTC. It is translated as CASSPAGAFSYEQYF.

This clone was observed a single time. CDR3 bases: TGTGCCAGCTCACCGGCCCGGGACAGGGAATTGAGGAACACTGAAGCTTTCTTT. This sequence encodes CASSPARDRELRNTEAFF. The chain has TRBV18 and TRBJ1-1; TRBD1 agrees at 9 bases. The junction had 12 bases not matched to a gene; V was cut back by 3 bases and J by 1 base. This CDR3 comprises 18 residues. Germline CDR1 KGHSH, CDR2 LQKENI.

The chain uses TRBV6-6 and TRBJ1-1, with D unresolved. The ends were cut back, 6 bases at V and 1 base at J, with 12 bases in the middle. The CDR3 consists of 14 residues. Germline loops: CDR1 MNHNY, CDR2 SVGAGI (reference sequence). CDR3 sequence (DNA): TGTGCCAGCAGCTACGAGCCGAAGAACACTGAAGCTTTCTTT. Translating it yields CASSYEPKNTEAFF.

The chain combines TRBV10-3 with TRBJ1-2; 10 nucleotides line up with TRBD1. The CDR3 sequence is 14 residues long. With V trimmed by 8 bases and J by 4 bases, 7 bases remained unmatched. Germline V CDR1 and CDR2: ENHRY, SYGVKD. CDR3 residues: CAIGRQGASYGYTF. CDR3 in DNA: TGTGCCATCGGCCGACAGGGGGCCTCCTATGGCTACACCTTC.

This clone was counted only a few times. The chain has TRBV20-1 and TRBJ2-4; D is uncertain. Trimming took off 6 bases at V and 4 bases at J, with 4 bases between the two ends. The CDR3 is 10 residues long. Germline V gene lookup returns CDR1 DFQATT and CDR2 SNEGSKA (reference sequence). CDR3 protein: CSATKNIQYF. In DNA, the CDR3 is TGCAGTGCCACAAAAAACATTCAGTACTTC.

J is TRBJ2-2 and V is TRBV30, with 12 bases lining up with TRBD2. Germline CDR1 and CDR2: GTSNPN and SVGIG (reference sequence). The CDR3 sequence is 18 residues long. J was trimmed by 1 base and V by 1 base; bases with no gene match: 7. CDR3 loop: CAWSALVTSGGNTGELFF. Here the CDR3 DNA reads TGTGCCTGGAGTGCCCTCGTGACTAGCGGGGGGAACACCGGGGAGCTGTTTTTT.

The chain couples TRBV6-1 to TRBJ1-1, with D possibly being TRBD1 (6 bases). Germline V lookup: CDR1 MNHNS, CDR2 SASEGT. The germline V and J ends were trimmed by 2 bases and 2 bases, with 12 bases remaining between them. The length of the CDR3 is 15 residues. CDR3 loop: CASSERGRGNTEAFF. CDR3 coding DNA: TGTGCCAGCAGTGAAAGGGGCAGGGGAAACACTGAAGCTTTCTTT.

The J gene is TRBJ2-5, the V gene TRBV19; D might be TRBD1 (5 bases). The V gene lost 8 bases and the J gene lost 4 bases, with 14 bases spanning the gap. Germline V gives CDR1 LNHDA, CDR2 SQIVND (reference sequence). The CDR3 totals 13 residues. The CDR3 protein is CASGSQGTETQYF. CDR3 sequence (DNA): TGTGCCAGTGGGTCGCAGGGTACAGAGACCCAGTACTTC.

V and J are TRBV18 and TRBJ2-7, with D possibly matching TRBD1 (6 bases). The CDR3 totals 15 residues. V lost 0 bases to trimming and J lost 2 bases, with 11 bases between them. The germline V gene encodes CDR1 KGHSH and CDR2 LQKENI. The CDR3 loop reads CASSPPARGTYEQYF. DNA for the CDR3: TGTGCCAGCTCACCACCGGCCAGGGGCACCTACGAGCAGTACTTC.

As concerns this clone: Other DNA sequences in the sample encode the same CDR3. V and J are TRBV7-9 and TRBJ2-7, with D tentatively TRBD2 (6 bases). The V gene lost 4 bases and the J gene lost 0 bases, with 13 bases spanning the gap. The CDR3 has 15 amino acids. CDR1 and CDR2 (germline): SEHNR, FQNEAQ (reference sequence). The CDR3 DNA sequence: TGTGCCAGCAGCTCCCGGGACTCGAGCTCCTACGAGCAGTACTTC. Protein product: CASSSRDSSSYEQYF.

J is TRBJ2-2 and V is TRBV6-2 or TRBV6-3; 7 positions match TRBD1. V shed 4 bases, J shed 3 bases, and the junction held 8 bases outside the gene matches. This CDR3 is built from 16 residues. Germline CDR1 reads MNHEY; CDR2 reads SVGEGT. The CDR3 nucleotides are TGTGCCAGCAGTTCGTATCGGGACAGAGACACCGGGGAGCTGTTTTTT. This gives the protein CASSSYRDRDTGELFF.

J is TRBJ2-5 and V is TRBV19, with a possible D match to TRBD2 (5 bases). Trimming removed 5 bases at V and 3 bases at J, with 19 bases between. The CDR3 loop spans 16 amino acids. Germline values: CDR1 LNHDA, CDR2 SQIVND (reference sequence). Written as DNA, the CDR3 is TGTGCCAGTAGTGTTTCTTCCGGGAACGCCGAAGAGACCCAGTACTTC. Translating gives CASSVSSGNAEETQYF.

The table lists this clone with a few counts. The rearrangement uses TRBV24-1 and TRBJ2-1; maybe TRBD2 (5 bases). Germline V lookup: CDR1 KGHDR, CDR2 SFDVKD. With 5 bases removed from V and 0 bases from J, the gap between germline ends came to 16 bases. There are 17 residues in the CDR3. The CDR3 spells CATSGPREGRSYNEQFF. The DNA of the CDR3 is TGTGCCACCAGTGGACCCCGAGAGGGCCGCTCCTACAATGAGCAGTTCTTC.

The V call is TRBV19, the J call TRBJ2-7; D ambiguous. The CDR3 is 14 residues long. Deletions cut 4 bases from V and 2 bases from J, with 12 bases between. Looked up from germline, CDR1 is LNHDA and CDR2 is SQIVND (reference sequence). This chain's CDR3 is CASSNLRFAYEQYF. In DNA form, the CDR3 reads TGTGCCAGTAGTAACCTCAGGTTTGCCTACGAGCAGTACTTC.